The 17 T cell receptor beta chains below come from one sample, sequenced in a study of control samples from healthy donors and cancer patients. This table comes from immunoSEQ multiplex PCR, and its TCRdb copy is limited to in-frame clones, with some not included. The repertoire holds around 170,000 clones, with around 87% as singletons. The source material was blood. The receptors here all came from a woman aged 45-60 years in good health.

The rearrangement links TRBV7-2 to TRBJ1-2; 7 bases map to TRBD1. This CDR3 has 14 amino acids. The ends lost 1 base at V and 6 bases at J; junction bases unmatched: 5. Germline CDR1 reads SGHTA; CDR2 reads FQGNSA. The CDR3 loop reads CASSLGSGGDGYTF. CDR3 nucleotides: TGTGCCAGCAGCTTAGGATCAGGGGGGGATGGCTACACCTTC.

The CDR3, as DNA: TGTGCCAGCAGTGAAATGGACACTCAGAGCTCCTACGAGCAGTACTTC. This encodes CASSEMDTQSSYEQYF. The V gene is TRBV6-1, the J gene TRBJ2-7; TRBD1 is a possible D gene (5 bases). V lost 2 bases to trimming and J lost 0 bases, with 14 bases between them. This CDR3 has 16 amino acids. In germline, CDR1 is MNHNS, CDR2 SASEGT.

The rearrangement joins TRBV7-2 to TRBJ2-2; possibly TRBD1 for D (6 bases). Germline CDR1 reads SGHTA; CDR2 reads FQGNSA. The CDR3 runs to 14 residues. Trimming stripped 2 bases from V and 8 bases from J, with 12 bases between. This CDR3 is CASSLLQGSGELFF. The CDR3 region has the DNA TGTGCCAGCAGCTTATTACAGGGTTCGGGGGAGCTGTTTTTT.

The chain carries TRBV6-1 and TRBJ1-3, with D hard to call. The germline V gene encodes CDR1 MNHNS and CDR2 SASEGT. The CDR3 is 13 residues long. Trimming stripped 1 base from V and 8 bases from J, with 9 bases between. CDR3 bases: TGTGCCAGCAGTGAAGAAAACGGTGACACCATATATTTT. This gives the protein CASSEENGDTIYF.

This clone showed up just a few times. This same CDR3 is encoded by further DNA sequences in the sample. The chain joins TRBV5-1 to TRBJ1-5; D may be TRBD1 (5 bases). Per the germline V gene, CDR1 is SGHRS and CDR2 is YFSETQ. The CDR3 runs to 13 residues. Trimming shortened V by 2 bases and J by 3 bases, and 6 bases separated the two germline ends. CDR3 DNA sequence: TGCGCCAGCAGCTTAGGGGCCAATCAGCCCCAGCATTTT. It specifies CASSLGANQPQHF.

The chain uses TRBV5-1 and TRBJ1-1; D is possibly TRBD1 (5 bases). The CDR3 sequence is 13 residues long. Between the trimmed V and J ends, which lost 7 bases and 1 base, there was a span of 11 bases. Germline V CDR1 and CDR2: SGHRS, YFSETQ. The DNA for the CDR3 is TGCGCCAGCGGCACTGACAGGAACACTGAAGCTTTCTTT. Its translation: CASGTDRNTEAFF.

The V call is TRBV30, the J call TRBJ2-3; maybe TRBD2 (6 bases). Deletions cut 2 bases from V and 5 bases from J, with 8 bases between. This CDR3 is built from 12 residues. Germline V lookup: CDR1 GTSNPN, CDR2 SVGIG (reference sequence). The CDR3 loop is CAWSHGGDTQYF. DNA for the CDR3: TGTGCCTGGAGTCACGGGGGAGATACGCAGTATTTT. Complete variable domain (other parts from reference TRBV30 and TRBJ2-3): SQTIHQWPATLVQPVGSPLSLECTVEGTSNPNLYWYRQAAGRGLQLLFYSVGIGQISSEVPQNLSASRPQDRQFILSSKKLLLSDSGFYLCAWSHGGDTQYFGPGTRLTVL.

V usage is TRBV3-1 (or the pseudogene TRBV3-2) and J usage is TRBJ2-1; no clear D. Germline V gives CDR1 LGHDT, CDR2 YNNKEL (reference sequence). This CDR3 is 11 amino acids long. V gave up 7 bases and J gave up 6 bases, with 7 bases separating them. The CDR3 DNA reads as TGTGCCAGCACTGACCTCAATGAGCAGTTCTTC. Protein sequence: CASTDLNEQFF.

The chain has TRBV7-8 and TRBJ1-3, with TRBD1 matching over 11 bases. Trimming at V came to 0 bases and at J to 0 bases, leaving 13 bases not matched to a gene. The CDR3 has 21 residues. In germline, CDR1 is SGHVS, CDR2 FQNEAQ. CDR3 nucleotide sequence: TGTGCCAGCAGCTTAGCGCTTCGGGACAGGGGGGGATCCAGCTCTGGAAACACCATATATTTT. Residues: CASSLALRDRGGSSSGNTIYF.

This clone was seen only a few times. Written as DNA, the CDR3 is TGTGCCAGCAGCCGAGCCAAGGGGGATGGCTACACCTTC. Its protein is CASSRAKGDGYTF. J is TRBJ1-2 and V is TRBV11-3, with D possibly being TRBD1 (6 bases). This CDR3 is built from 13 residues. Deletions cut 5 bases from V and 6 bases from J, with 13 bases between. In germline, CDR1 is SGHNT, CDR2 YENEEA.

This clone has just a few counts. The genes are TRBV12-3 or TRBV12-4 and TRBJ2-7; the D is unclear. The CDR3 has 13 amino acids. V lost 2 bases and J lost 5, with 10 bases in between. DNA of the CDR3: TGTGCCAGCAGTTTAAATCAAGTCCACGAGCAGTACTTC. This codes for CASSLNQVHEQYF.

This clone was counted only a few times. The genes are TRBV19 and TRBJ1-3; 9 bases are a match to TRBD1. Trimming removed 6 bases from V and 4 bases from J; junction bases left unmatched: 7. In germline, CDR1 is LNHDA, CDR2 SQIVND (reference sequence). This CDR3 has 15 residues. CDR3 sequence: CASSTGQGNGNTIYF. CDR3 sequence (DNA): TGTGCCAGTAGCACGGGACAGGGTAACGGAAACACCATATATTTT.

This sequence joins TRBV9 and TRBJ1-1; D is ambiguous. Trimming took off 4 bases at V and 5 bases at J, with 12 bases between the two ends. CDR1 and CDR2 (germline): SGDLS, YYNGEE. The CDR3 length is 13 residues. This CDR3 reads CASSPRVGTEAFF. CDR3 in DNA: TGTGCCAGCAGCCCCCGTGTGGGGACTGAAGCTTTCTTT.

This chain joins TRBV6-1 and TRBJ1-5, with D possibly matching TRBD1 (6 bases). Germline V lookup: CDR1 MNHNS, CDR2 SASEGT. The CDR3 has 15 residues. Trimming took off 2 bases at V and 2 bases at J, with 10 bases between the two ends. The CDR3 region has the DNA TGTGCCAGCAGTGAAAGGGGACAACGCAATCAGCCCCAGCATTTT. Translation gives CASSERGQRNQPQHF.

This clone appeared once. The chain uses TRBV7-9 and TRBJ1-2; D ambiguous. Germline V gene lookup returns CDR1 SEHNR and CDR2 FQNEAQ (reference sequence). The germline V and J ends were trimmed by 0 bases and 7 bases, with 0 bases remaining between them. CDR3 length: 10 amino acids. The CDR3 loop is CASSLAGYTF. DNA for the CDR3: TGTGCCAGCAGCTTAGCTGGCTACACCTTC.

The chain recombines TRBV6-5 with TRBJ2-2; D not certain. This CDR3 has 11 amino acids. Trimming removed 5 bases at V and 6 bases at J, with 4 bases between. The germline V gene has CDR1 MNHEY and CDR2 SVGAGI. The CDR3 nucleotides read TGTGCCAGCAGTCCCCCCGGGGAGCTGTTTTTT. Protein: CASSPPGELFF.

V usage is TRBV14 and J usage is TRBJ2-7; 7 bases are a match to TRBD2. From germline, CDR1 is SGHDN and CDR2 FVKESK. CDR3 length: 19 amino acids. The ends lost 2 bases at V and 0 bases at J; junction bases unmatched: 16. CDR3 sequence reads: CASSQSYLYQAGSSYEQYF. The DNA of the CDR3 is TGTGCCAGCAGCCAATCCTACTTGTATCAAGCGGGGAGCTCCTACGAGCAGTACTTC.